Presented here are 29 T cell receptor beta chains from one specimen sequenced in a study of T cell changes during pregnancy in multiple sclerosis. The method was immunoSEQ multiplex PCR; TCRdb's version includes in-frame clones alone and lacks a portion of them. This table holds around 120,000 clones, 90% to 95% found once. The sample was peripheral blood, taken after pregnancy. These receptors came from a female donor with multiple sclerosis, enrolled in a pregnancy study.

The chain employs TRBV5-4 and TRBJ1-1; D is unclear. This CDR3 is built from 11 residues. Germline V gene sequence: CDR1 SGHNT, CDR2 YYREEE (reference sequence). The V and J ends lost 7 bases and 1 base respectively, with 5 bases between them. CDR3 loop: CASRANTEAFF. As DNA, the CDR3 is TGTGCCAGCCGAGCGAACACTGAAGCTTTCTTT.

About this clone: The junction differs from germline at one of its ends, possibly a read error. The genes are TRBV7-7 and TRBJ2-5; D gene ambiguous. CDR1 and CDR2 from the germline V gene are SSHAT and FNYEAQ (reference sequence). The CDR3 sequence is 12 residues long. The CDR3 spells CASSTLGETQYF. The CDR3 DNA sequence: TGTGCTAGCAGCACACTCGGGGAGACCCAGTACTTC.

This chain uses TRBV11-2 with TRBJ2-1, with D tentatively TRBD1 (5 bases). CDR1 and CDR2 from the germline V gene are SGHAT and FQNNGV. V was clipped by 4 bases and J by 8 bases, with 18 bases between them. CDR3 length: 15 residues. The DNA for the CDR3 is TGTGCCAGCAGCTCTGGATTAACCCTCAGGGATGAGCAGTTCTTC. Amino acid sequence: CASSSGLTLRDEQFF. The full variable domain, in which reference TRBV11-2 and TRBJ2-1 provide the parts outside the CDR3, is EAGVAQSPRYKIIEKRQSVAFWCNPISGHATLYWYQQILGQGPKLLIQFQNNGVVDDSQLPKDRFSAERLKGVDSTLKIQPAKLEDSAVYLCASSSGLTLRDEQFFGPGTRLTVL.

This CDR3 is CASSYGGAEGNTIYF. In DNA form, the CDR3 reads TGTGCCAGCAGTTACGGGGGGGCGGAAGGAAACACCATATATTTT. The rearrangement joins TRBV6-5 to TRBJ1-3; D might be TRBD1 (6 bases). The germline V and J ends were trimmed by 2 bases and 4 bases, with 12 bases remaining between them. CDR1 is MNHEY, CDR2 SVGAGI, per germline. There are 15 residues in the CDR3.

The CDR3 loop is CASRAGQAKNIQYF. The DNA of the CDR3 is TGCGCCAGCAGAGCGGGGCAGGCCAAAAACATTCAGTACTTC. The V gene is TRBV10-2, the J gene TRBJ2-4; the match to TRBD2 covers 7 bases. J lost 1 base, V lost 6 bases, and 3 bases had no gene match. CDR1 WSHSY and CDR2 SAAADI come from the germline V gene. The CDR3 is 14 residues long.

The chain links TRBV27 to TRBJ2-1; 9 bases are shared with TRBD1. The V and J ends lost 2 bases and 3 bases, in that order; junction bases with no gene match: 11. In germline, CDR1 is MNHEY, CDR2 SMNVEV (reference sequence). This CDR3 contains 18 residues. In DNA form, the CDR3 reads TGTGCCAGCAGTTTAGACTATAGGGGGACAGGGCACTACAATGAGCAGTTCTTC. It specifies CASSLDYRGTGHYNEQFF.

The chain is built from TRBV5-5 and TRBJ2-7, with TRBD1 identical over 8 bases. With 4 bases clipped from V and 4 bases from J, the junction kept 7 bases outside the gene matches. Germline CDR1 SGHKS, CDR2 YYEKEE (reference sequence). The CDR3 spans 14 residues. CDR3 sequence reads: CASSTRQGRYEQYF. The CDR3 region has the DNA TGTGCCAGCAGCACCAGACAGGGGAGGTACGAGCAGTACTTC.

The CDR3 DNA sequence: TGTGCCAGCAGCCGACCCTTTAGCGGGGGCTCCGCGGGTGAGCAGTTCTTC. It codes for CASSRPFSGGSAGEQFF. The rearrangement links TRBV7-6 to TRBJ2-1; 9 bases align to TRBD2. The CDR3 has 17 amino acids. V trimming: 5 bases; J trimming: 9 bases; junction bases outside the gene matches: 17. Germline V gene lookup returns CDR1 SGHVS and CDR2 FNYEAQ.

In nucleotides, the CDR3 is TGTGCCAGCAGCTTCGAGCGGGGGGCTAAGGATACGCAGTATTTT. Residues: CASSFERGAKDTQYF. The J gene is TRBJ2-3, the V gene TRBV7-3, with 9 bases fitting TRBD2. The CDR3 contains 15 residues. Germline values: CDR1 SGHTA, CDR2 FQGTGA. The ends lost 3 bases at V and 6 bases at J; junction bases unmatched: 7. The complete variable domain, with remaining parts taken from reference TRBV7-3 and TRBJ2-3, reads GAGVSQTPSNKVTEKGKYVELRCDPISGHTALYWYRQSLGQGPEFLIYFQGTGAADDSGLPNDRFFAVRPEGSVSTLKIQRTERGDSAVYLCASSFERGAKDTQYFGPGTRLTVL.

This chain connects TRBV30 to TRBJ1-2, with D hard to call. The CDR3 covers 13 residues. V lost 0 bases and J 8 bases, leaving 13 bases between the germline ends. Germline V CDR1 and CDR2: GTSNPN, SVGIG (reference sequence). The CDR3 DNA follows: TGTGCCTGGAGTGTCAGCGGGTTTGGGGGCTACACCTTC. This translates into CAWSVSGFGGYTF.

The chain joins TRBV19 to TRBJ1-3; D not certain. Trimming shortened V by 6 bases and J by 3 bases, and 9 bases separated the two germline ends. In germline, CDR1 is LNHDA, CDR2 SQIVND (reference sequence). The CDR3 has 13 residues. This CDR3 is CASRRLGGNTIYF. CDR3 bases: TGTGCCAGTAGAAGGCTAGGTGGAAACACCATATATTTT.

The V call is TRBV9, the J call TRBJ2-2, with TRBD1 matching over 7 bases. Germline-derived CDR1 and CDR2 are SGDLS and YYNGEE. The CDR3 is made up of 15 amino acids. Losses at the gene ends were 3 bases for V and 5 bases for J; bases not matched to a gene: 7. CDR3 residues: CASSARTGPTGELFF. The CDR3, as DNA: TGTGCCAGCAGCGCCCGGACAGGACCAACCGGGGAGCTGTTTTTT.

The chain recombines TRBV4-1 with TRBJ1-1; tentative D call: TRBD1 (6 bases). From germline, CDR1 is MGHRA and CDR2 YSYEKL. V lost 4 bases and J lost 5, with 14 bases in between. This CDR3 comprises 14 residues. The CDR3 loop is CASSPPGQHTEAFF. CDR3 nucleotides: TGCGCCAGCAGCCCGCCCGGACAGCATACTGAAGCTTTCTTT.

V gene TRBV6-1 combines with J gene TRBJ2-1; a weak D match, TRBD2 (6 bases). CDR1 is MNHNS, CDR2 SASEGT, per germline. This CDR3 has 14 amino acids. V gave up 2 bases and J gave up 8 bases, with 13 bases separating them. The DNA of the CDR3 is TGTGCCAGCAGTGAAAGTACGGGAGCGGATGAGCAGTTCTTC. Translation gives CASSESTGADEQFF.

The chain has TRBV4-1 and TRBJ2-3, with D uncertain. Germline-derived CDR1 and CDR2 are MGHRA and YSYEKL. V dropped 5 bases and J dropped 5 bases, with 8 bases sitting between them. The CDR3 has 12 amino acids. CDR3 coding DNA: TGCGCCAGCAGCGCGTCGGGAGATACGCAGTATTTT. Protein product: CASSASGDTQYF.

This CDR3 is CASGPRSGGYTF. The CDR3, as DNA: TGTGCTAGTGGTCCCCGGAGTGGAGGCTACACCTTC. The V call is TRBV12-5, the J call TRBJ1-2; D gene unclear. The germline CDR1 and CDR2 sequences are LGHNT and FRNRAP. Trimming removed 5 bases from V and 8 bases from J, with 12 bases in between. This CDR3 comprises 12 residues.

In this sample, this clone turned up a few times. V and J are TRBV9 and TRBJ2-7; no reliable D call. Trimming left V 1 base short and J 3 bases short, with 8 bases between. The germline gives CDR1 SGDLS, CDR2 YYNGEE. The CDR3 consists of 13 residues. DNA of the CDR3: TGTGCCAGCAGCGTAAGTCCCAGCTACGAGCAGTACTTC. Translated: CASSVSPSYEQYF.

The genes are TRBV15 and TRBJ1-1; D uncertain. Germline CDR1 LNHNV, CDR2 YYDKDF (reference sequence). With 0 bases removed from V and 8 bases from J, the gap between germline ends came to 10 bases. This CDR3 comprises 13 residues. For the CDR3, the DNA is TGTGCCACCAGCAGAGACCCGGGGTTGGAAGCTTTCTTT. Translated, it gives CATSRDPGLEAFF.

This chain connects TRBV10-3 to TRBJ1-5; perhaps TRBD1 as D (5 bases). This CDR3 region has 14 residues. The V gene's germline CDR1 is ENHRY and CDR2 SYGVKD. The V end was cut by 6 bases, the J end by 2 bases, with 11 bases between. The CDR3 nucleotides are TGTGCCATCAGGTCGGACAAGGGCAATCAGCCCCAGCATTTT. Translated: CAIRSDKGNQPQHF.

J is TRBJ2-2 and V is TRBV10-1; 10 nucleotides agree with TRBD1. The germline gives CDR1 WNHNN, CDR2 SYGVQD (reference sequence). This CDR3 is built from 15 residues. V trimming: 6 bases; J trimming: 7 bases; junction bases outside the gene matches: 8. CDR3 nucleotides: TGCGCCAGCAGCGACGGGACAGGGGAAATCGGGGAGCTGTTTTTT. This codes for CASSDGTGEIGELFF.

The CDR3 sequence is CASSSPWSAGGPVDTQYF. CDR3 nucleotide sequence: TGTGCCAGCAGCTCCCCCTGGAGTGCGGGGGGGCCGGTGGATACGCAGTATTTT. The rearrangement joins TRBV9 to TRBJ2-3; TRBD2 matches at 9 bases. V gave up 4 bases and J gave up 6 bases; unmatched junction bases: 18. The CDR3 runs 18 residues. Looked up from germline, CDR1 is SGDLS and CDR2 is YYNGEE.

The V and J genes are TRBV5-6 and TRBJ2-7, with a possible D match to TRBD1 (6 bases). The germline V and J ends were trimmed by 0 bases and 0 bases, with 10 bases remaining between them. In germline, CDR1 is SGHDT, CDR2 YYEEEE. The CDR3 consists of 15 residues. CDR3 protein: CASSLVHRDSYEQYF. CDR3 nucleotide sequence: TGTGCCAGCAGCTTGGTCCACAGGGACTCCTACGAGCAGTACTTC.

The V and J genes are TRBV25-1 and TRBJ1-1; TRBD1 might be the D (5 bases). Looked up from germline, CDR1 is MGHDK and CDR2 is SYGVNS. V shed 5 bases and J shed 4 bases, with 20 bases lying between them. CDR3 size: 16 residues. This CDR3 reads CASSQSMGWGATEAFF. The CDR3 DNA follows: TGTGCCAGCAGTCAGTCAATGGGATGGGGCGCCACTGAAGCTTTCTTT.

V gene TRBV10-3 combines with J gene TRBJ2-7; 11 bases agree with TRBD1. The J segment lost 4 bases and the V segment lost 11 bases, leaving 7 bases of the junction unmatched. The CDR3 contains 13 residues. Germline values: CDR1 ENHRY, CDR2 SYGVKD. CDR3 in DNA: TGTGCCTCCCGGGGGACAGGGGGTTACGAGCAGTACTTC. It specifies CASRGTGGYEQYF.

The V gene is TRBV1, the J gene TRBJ2-5; no check of the table's D call, TRBD2, against the DNA was made. TRBV1 is an annotated pseudogene. The CDR3 is 17 amino acids. The CDR3 DNA reads TGCACCAGCAGCCAGGATAGCGGGGGGATCACGGGGGAGACCCAGTACTTC. It translates to CTSSQDSGGITGETQYF.

This chain joins TRBV4-1 and TRBJ1-2; possible D gene TRBD1, 6 bases. Germline values: CDR1 MGHRA, CDR2 YSYEKL. V was pared by 4 bases and J by 5 bases, with 14 bases between. The CDR3 contains 14 residues. The chain's CDR3 is CASSPRIGQYGYTF. Here the CDR3 DNA reads TGCGCCAGCAGCCCCCGAATTGGACAGTATGGCTACACCTTC.

The chain employs TRBV29-1 and TRBJ1-4, with D hard to call. V lost 4 bases, J lost 4 bases, and 4 bases lay in between. Per the germline V gene, CDR1 is SQVTM and CDR2 is ANQGSEA. The CDR3 loop spans 11 amino acids. Here the CDR3 reads CSVGSNEKLFF. CDR3 in DNA: TGCAGCGTTGGTAGTAATGAAAAACTGTTTTTT.

This chain connects TRBV4-2 to TRBJ2-3; D might be TRBD2 (5 bases). The CDR3 contains 16 residues. Germline CDR1 is LGHNA and CDR2 is YNFKEQ. V lost 3 bases, J lost 2 bases, and 15 bases lay in between. The DNA of the CDR3 is TGTGCCAGCAGCCACTATAGAAAGCGGTCCACAGATACGCAGTATTTT. Translated, it gives CASSHYRKRSTDTQYF.

This clone has just one count. CDR3 amino acids: CASSLRRPTRGANVLTF. In nucleotides, the CDR3 is TGTGCCAGCAGCTTACGTCGTCCGACTAGGGGGGCCAACGTCCTGACTTTC. V is TRBV11-2 and J is TRBJ2-6, with a weak D call TRBD2 (6 bases). The ends were cut back, 2 bases at V and 4 bases at J, with 15 bases in the middle. The CDR3 length is 17 residues. The V gene's germline CDR1 is SGHAT and CDR2 FQNNGV.